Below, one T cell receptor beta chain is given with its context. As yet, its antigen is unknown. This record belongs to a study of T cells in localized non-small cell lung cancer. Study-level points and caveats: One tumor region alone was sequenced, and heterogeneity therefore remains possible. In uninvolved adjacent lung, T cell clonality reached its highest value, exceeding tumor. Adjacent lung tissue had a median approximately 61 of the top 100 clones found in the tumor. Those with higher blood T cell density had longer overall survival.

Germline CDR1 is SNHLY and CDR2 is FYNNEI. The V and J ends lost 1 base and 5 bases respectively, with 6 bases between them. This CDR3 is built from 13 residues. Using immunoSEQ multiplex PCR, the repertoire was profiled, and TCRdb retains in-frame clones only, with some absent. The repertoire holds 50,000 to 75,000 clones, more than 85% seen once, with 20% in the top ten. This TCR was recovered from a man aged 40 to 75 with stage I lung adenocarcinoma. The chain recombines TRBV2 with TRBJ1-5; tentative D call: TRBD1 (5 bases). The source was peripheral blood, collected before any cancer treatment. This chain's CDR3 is CASSEGGYQPQHF. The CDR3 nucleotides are TGTGCCAGCAGTGAAGGGGGCTATCAGCCCCAGCATTTT.